A single sample is the source of the 20 T cell receptor beta chains below, sequenced in a study of CD8 T cells in ankylosing spondylitis. Study-level findings and limits: Seemingly distinctive of ankylosing spondylitis blood was a TCR beta motif formed by eight highly homologous variants.

One entry per CDR3 protein results from TCRdb running MiXCR on the 5' RACE reads. The sample carries some 840,000 distinct CDR3 sequences, about 12% recorded once. For these TCRs, the target antigens are not known. The specimen sequenced was blood, either unsorted or a sorted T cell fraction (not recorded which). The receptor source for this set is a male donor with ankylosing spondylitis.

This clonotype appeared many times. The V gene is TRBV29-1, the J gene TRBJ1-2, with D unclear. V lost 5 bases and J 5 bases, leaving 12 bases between the germline ends. The germline gives CDR1 SQVTM, CDR2 ANQGSEA. The CDR3 runs to 12 residues. The CDR3 coding sequence is TGCAGCGTTTCGTTCCGGGCTTATGGCTACACCTTC. Its translation is CSVSFRAYGYTF.

J is TRBJ2-2 and V is TRBV5-1, with D maybe TRBD1 (6 bases). V shed 2 bases and J shed 4 bases, with 15 bases lying between them. The CDR3 runs 16 residues. Looked up from germline, CDR1 is SGHRS and CDR2 is YFSETQ. DNA for the CDR3: TGCGCCAGCAGCTTCGCCGACAGGTTACTCACCGGGGAGCTGTTTTTT. Encoded protein: CASSFADRLLTGELFF. Based on the CDR3 plus reference TRBV5-1 and TRBJ2-2, the full variable domain is KAGVTQTPRYLIKTRGQQVTLSCSPISGHRSVSWYQQTPGQGLQFLFEYFSETQRNKGNFPGRFSGRQFSNSRSEMNVSTLELGDSALYLCASSFADRLLTGELFFGEGSRLTVL.

The gene calls are TRBV28 and TRBJ2-5; 8 nucleotides match TRBD1. This CDR3 is 13 amino acids long. V gave up 5 bases and J gave up 5 bases; unmatched junction bases: 4. Germline loops: CDR1 MDHEN, CDR2 SYDVKM. CDR3 in DNA: TGTGCCAGCAGTCGGACAGGGATCGAGACCCAGTACTTC. Amino acids: CASSRTGIETQYF.

This clonotype occurred many times. The chain couples TRBV20-1 to TRBJ2-3; D call uncertain. The CDR3 is 13 residues long. Germline V gene sequence: CDR1 DFQATT, CDR2 SNEGSKA (reference sequence). The V and J ends lost 3 bases and 4 bases respectively, with 11 bases between them. CDR3 nucleotides: TGCAGTGCTAGCGACGGGCCGGCAGATACGCAGTATTTT. Protein: CSASDGPADTQYF.

This clonotype occurred many times. V usage is TRBV29-1 and J usage is TRBJ2-2, with D perhaps given as TRBD1 or TRBD2 (5 bases each). CDR1 is SQVTM, CDR2 ANQGSEA, per germline. The CDR3 extends over 13 amino acids. Between the trimmed V and J ends, which lost 4 bases and 3 bases, there was a span of 9 bases. The CDR3 DNA sequence: TGCAGCGTTGCGGGGCTGCACACCGGGGAGCTGTTTTTT. It specifies CSVAGLHTGELFF.

A few counts support this clonotype. This rearrangement joins TRBV27 to TRBJ2-3, with a weak D call TRBD2 (6 bases). Germline V lookup: CDR1 MNHEY, CDR2 SMNVEV (reference sequence). The V end lost 6 bases, the J end lost 4 bases, and 14 bases lay between the germline ends. The CDR3 runs to 14 residues. The CDR3: CASRQEGGADTQYF. The CDR3 coding sequence is TGTGCCAGCAGACAGGAGGGTGGGGCAGATACGCAGTATTTT.

This clonotype appeared many times. The V call is TRBV5-1, the J call TRBJ2-7; D could derive from TRBD1 or TRBD2 (7 bases each). V was shortened by 1 base and J by 4 bases, with 12 bases between the two germline ends. The germline CDR1 and CDR2 sequences are SGHRS and YFSETQ. CDR3 length: 14 amino acids. As DNA, the CDR3 is TGCGCCAGCAGCTTGCACAGGGGAGGGTACGAGCAGTACTTC. Its translation is CASSLHRGGYEQYF.

V usage is TRBV6-1 and J usage is TRBJ1-1, with D maybe TRBD1 (6 bases). Germline CDR1 and CDR2: MNHNS and SASEGT. This CDR3 is built from 14 residues. V lost 8 bases to trimming and J lost 6 bases, with 19 bases between them. CDR3 bases: TGTGCCAGCGGTAGCGGGGGCCGAGGATCTGAAGCTTTCTTT. Its protein product is CASGSGGRGSEAFF.

The rearrangement joins TRBV7-2 to TRBJ2-3; D ambiguous. In germline, CDR1 is SGHTA, CDR2 FQGNSA. The V gene lost 5 bases and the J gene lost 2 bases, with 8 bases spanning the gap. The CDR3 has 13 residues. CDR3: CASSRAPTDTQYF. Written as DNA, the CDR3 is TGTGCCAGCAGCCGTGCCCCCACAGATACGCAGTATTTT. Drawing the rest from reference TRBV7-2 and TRBJ2-3, the complete variable domain is GAGVSQSPSNKVTEKGKDVELRCDPISGHTALYWYRQSLGQGLEFLIYFQGNSAPDKSGLPSDRFSAERTGGSVSTLTIQRTQQEDSAVYLCASSRAPTDTQYFGPGTRLTVL.

This clonotype was seen only a few times. The chain is built from TRBV10-3 and TRBJ1-6; 7 bases are a match to TRBD1. Germline CDR1 and CDR2: ENHRY and SYGVKD. After removal of 3 bases from V and 5 bases from J, the junction contained 10 bases not matched to a gene. The CDR3 has 17 amino acids. The CDR3 loop reads CAISDSGRGGDNSPLHF. The CDR3 DNA sequence: TGTGCCATCAGTGATTCAGGTAGAGGGGGCGATAATTCACCCCTCCACTTT.

This clonotype was recorded a few times. The chain links TRBV28 to TRBJ2-1, with a tentative D call TRBD1 (6 bases). Looked up from germline, CDR1 is MDHEN and CDR2 is SYDVKM. V was clipped by 6 bases and J by 3 bases, with 12 bases between them. This CDR3 is 14 amino acids long. The CDR3 region has the DNA TGTGCCAGCAGCTCGACAGGCGGCTACAATGAGCAGTTCTTC. It specifies CASSSTGGYNEQFF.

The chain has TRBV5-5 and TRBJ1-5; 7 nucleotides align to TRBD1. This CDR3 is built from 15 residues. Per germline, CDR1 SGHKS and CDR2 YYEKEE (reference sequence). V gave up 4 bases and J gave up 5 bases; unmatched junction bases: 9. The DNA of the CDR3 is TGTGCCAGCAGCAGGCCGGGACAGCCCGATCAGCCCCAGCATTTT. Its translation is CASSRPGQPDQPQHF.

This clonotype was counted a few times. CDR3 coding DNA: TGTGCCAGCAGTAAGGACTCTCAAGAGACCCAGTACTTC. Translating it yields CASSKDSQETQYF. The chain couples TRBV2 to TRBJ2-5; D is perhaps TRBD2 (5 bases). Trimming took off 5 bases at V and 2 bases at J, with 9 bases between the two ends. The CDR3 totals 13 residues. The germline V gene encodes CDR1 SNHLY and CDR2 FYNNEI.

CDR3 residues: CASSKLPGTYEKLFF. CDR3 DNA: TGTGCCAGCAGTAAGCTTCCCGGGACTTATGAAAAACTGTTTTTT. The chain recombines TRBV6-1 with TRBJ1-4, with D maybe TRBD1 (5 bases). Germline V CDR1 and CDR2: MNHNS, SASEGT. CDR3 length: 15 amino acids. Trimming took off 5 bases at V and 6 bases at J, with 16 bases between the two ends.

This chain uses TRBV4-1 with TRBJ1-6; the match to TRBD1 covers 7 bases. In germline, CDR1 is MGHRA, CDR2 YSYEKL. Trimming took 0 bases from V and 9 from J; bases not matched to a gene: 5. This CDR3 has 15 residues. The CDR3 loop reads CASSQDPGGPSPLHF. For the CDR3, the DNA is TGCGCCAGCAGCCAAGACCCAGGGGGTCCTTCACCCCTCCACTTT.

The rearrangement joins TRBV9 to TRBJ2-5; 9 nucleotides agree with TRBD2. The trim removed 4 bases at V and 5 bases at J, leaving 12 bases unmatched. Germline V gene sequence: CDR1 SGDLS, CDR2 YYNGEE. This CDR3 comprises 16 residues. The CDR3 loop reads CASSSRGSGGGETQYF. The CDR3 DNA reads TGTGCCAGCAGCTCACGGGGTAGCGGGGGCGGGGAGACCCAGTACTTC. The full variable domain, rest sourced from reference TRBV9 and TRBJ2-5, is DSGVTQTPKHLITATGQRVTLRCSPRSGDLSVYWYQQSLDQGLQFLIQYYNGEERAKGNILERFSAQQFPDLHSELNLSSLELGDSALYFCASSSRGSGGGETQYFGPGTRLLVL.

This clonotype was recorded many times. J is TRBJ1-5 and V is TRBV12-3 or TRBV12-4; D remains ambiguous. The CDR3 has 13 residues. With 6 bases removed from V and 1 base from J, the gap between germline ends came to 7 bases. The CDR3 region is CASSPLSNQPQHF. In DNA, the CDR3 is TGTGCCAGCAGCCCCCTCAGCAATCAGCCCCAGCATTTT.

Ten or more counts support this clonotype. The chain couples TRBV29-1 to TRBJ2-3, with TRBD1 as a possible D gene (7 bases). The CDR3 is made up of 13 amino acids. CDR1 and CDR2 (germline): SQVTM, ANQGSEA. The V end lost 4 bases, the J end lost 6 bases, and 14 bases lay between the germline ends. The CDR3 DNA follows: TGCAGCGTTGGGAGCAGGGGGGCCGATACGCAGTATTTT. Protein product: CSVGSRGADTQYF.

This clonotype was observed a few times. The chain has TRBV5-6 and TRBJ2-7; D is perhaps TRBD2 (6 bases). The germline V and J ends were trimmed by 1 base and 2 bases, with 19 bases remaining between them. The CDR3 contains 17 residues. CDR1 is SGHDT, CDR2 YYEEEE, per germline. Here the CDR3 DNA reads TGTGCCAGCAGCTTGAGGGATCCCGGGACTGAACCCTACGAGCAGTACTTC. Translation: CASSLRDPGTEPYEQYF.

The chain has TRBV6-1 and TRBJ1-4; the D gene is possibly TRBD1 (6 bases). The CDR3 runs 17 residues. Germline V lookup: CDR1 MNHNS, CDR2 SASEGT. Trimming cost V 3 bases and J 8 bases, with 22 bases left between them. CDR3 loop: CASSDAGAIGGREKLFF. The CDR3 coding sequence is TGTGCCAGCAGTGATGCCGGGGCGATTGGGGGGCGCGAAAAACTGTTTTTT.